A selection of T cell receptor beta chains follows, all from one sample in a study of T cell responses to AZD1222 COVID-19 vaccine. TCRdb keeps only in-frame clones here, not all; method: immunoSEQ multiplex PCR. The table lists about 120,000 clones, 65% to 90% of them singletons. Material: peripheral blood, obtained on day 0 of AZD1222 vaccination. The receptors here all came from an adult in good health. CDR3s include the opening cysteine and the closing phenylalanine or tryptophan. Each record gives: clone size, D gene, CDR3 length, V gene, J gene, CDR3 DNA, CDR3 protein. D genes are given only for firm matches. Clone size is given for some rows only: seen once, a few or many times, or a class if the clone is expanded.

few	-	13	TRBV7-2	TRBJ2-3	TGTGCCAGCAGTTCGCAGGGGTCAGATACGCAGTATTTT	CASSSQGSDTQYF
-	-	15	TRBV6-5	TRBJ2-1	TGTGCCAGCAGGTCTATAGAAGATAACTACAATGAGCAGTTCTTC	CASRSIEDNYNEQFF
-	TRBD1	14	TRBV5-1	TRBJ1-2	TGCGCCAGCAGCTTGCAGGGGGAGAACTATGGCTACACCTTC	CASSLQGENYGYTF
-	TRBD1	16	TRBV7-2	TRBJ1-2	TGTGCCAGCAGCTTAGTCGCAGGGGGCCTATTTGGTGGCTACACCTTC	CASSLVAGGLFGGYTF
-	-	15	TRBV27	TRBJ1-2	TGTGCCAGCAGGCCCGGAACGCCCTTTAACTATGGCTACACCTTC	CASRPGTPFNYGYTF
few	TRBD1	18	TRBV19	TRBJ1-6	TGTGCCAGTAGTGCGGACGGGACAGGGAGCTCCTATAATTCACCCCTCCACTTT	CASSADGTGSSYNSPLHF
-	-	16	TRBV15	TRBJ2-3	TGTGCCACCAGCAGAGATCTGAAGGGGGATATAGATACGCAGTATTTT	CATSRDLKGDIDTQYF
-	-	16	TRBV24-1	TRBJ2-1	TGTGCCACCAGTGATTTTAAAGAGGCTGGGGGAACGAAGCAGTTCTTC	CATSDFKEAGGTKQFF
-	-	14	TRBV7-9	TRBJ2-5	TGTGCCAGCAGCTTAGTGGGTACCGGAGAGACCCAGTACTTC	CASSLVGTGETQYF
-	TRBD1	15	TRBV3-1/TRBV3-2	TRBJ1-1	TGTGCCAGCAGCTTACCGGGACAGGGGATCACTGAAGCTTTCTTT	CASSLPGQGITEAFF
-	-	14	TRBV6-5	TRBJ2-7	TGTGCCAGCAGTTACTCGCGGGGTTTGTACGAGCAGTACTTC	CASSYSRGLYEQYF
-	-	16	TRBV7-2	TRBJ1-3	TGTGCCAGCAGCTTAAGTGGGGCAGGCTCTGGAAACACCATATATTTT	CASSLSGAGSGNTIYF
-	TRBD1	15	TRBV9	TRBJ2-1	TGTGCCAGCAGCCCTGTGACAGGGGGTGGCGGTGAGCAGTTCTTC	CASSPVTGGGGEQFF
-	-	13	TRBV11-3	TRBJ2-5	TGTGCCAGCAGCCTAGGACAGTGGGAGACCCAGTACTTC	CASSLGQWETQYF
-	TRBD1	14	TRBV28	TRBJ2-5	TGTGCCAGCACTGAGACAGGGGGCGTTGAGACCCAGTACTTC	CASTETGGVETQYF
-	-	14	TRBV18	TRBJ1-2	TGTGCCAGCTCACCACCGGTCTTCTCGAGAGGCTACACCTTC	CASSPPVFSRGYTF
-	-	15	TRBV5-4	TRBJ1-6	TGTGCCAGCAGCCTCCCTGGACAGATGAATTCACCCCTCCACTTT	CASSLPGQMNSPLHF
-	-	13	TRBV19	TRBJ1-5	TGTGCCAGTAGTACCCGGAATAATCAGCCCCAGCATTTT	CASSTRNNQPQHF
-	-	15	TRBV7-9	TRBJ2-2	TGTGCCAGCAGCTTAGCCAGGGGACTCACCGGGGAGCTGTTTTTT	CASSLARGLTGELFF
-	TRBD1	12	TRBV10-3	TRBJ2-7	TGTGCCATCAGGGGACAGAACTACGAGCAGTACTTC	CAIRGQNYEQYF
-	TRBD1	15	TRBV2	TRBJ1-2	TGTGCCACCACAGGGACAGGGAATGTTAACTATGGCTACACCTTC	CATTGTGNVNYGYTF
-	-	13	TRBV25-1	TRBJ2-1	TGTGCCAGCAGTGAAAGGTTAGGGGACCGTCCAATCTTC	CASSERLGDRPIF
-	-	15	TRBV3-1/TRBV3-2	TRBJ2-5	TGTGCCAGCAGCCAAGATCGAAGGGGGGGAGAGACCCAGTACTTC	CASSQDRRGGETQYF
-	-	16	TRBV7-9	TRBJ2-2	TGTGCCAGCAGCTTCAATCGGGGGGCAGGAACCGGGGAGCTGTTTTTT	CASSFNRGAGTGELFF
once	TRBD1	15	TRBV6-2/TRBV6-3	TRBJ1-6	TGTGCCAGCAGTTTCGCGGACAGGGCGAGTTCACCCCTCCACTTT	CASSFADRASSPLHF
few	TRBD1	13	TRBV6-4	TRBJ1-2	TGTGCCAGCAGTGACTCCAAGGGGGCTGGCTACACCTTC	CASSDSKGAGYTF
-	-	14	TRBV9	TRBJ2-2	TGTGCCAGCAGCGTAGGTCGAGGCAGCGGGGAGCTGTTTTTT	CASSVGRGSGELFF
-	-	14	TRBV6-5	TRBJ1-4	TGTGCCAGCAGAGAGGGGGGATCGAATGAAAAACTGTTTTTT	CASREGGSNEKLFF
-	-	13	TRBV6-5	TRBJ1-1	TGTGCCAGCAGAGGGGGGGCGGTGGCTGAAGCTTTCTTT	CASRGGAVAEAFF
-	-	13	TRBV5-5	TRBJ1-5	TGTGCCAGCAGCAGGGGGTACAATCAGCCCCAGCATTTT	CASSRGYNQPQHF
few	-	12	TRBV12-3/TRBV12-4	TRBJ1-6	TGTGCCAGCAGTCCATCTGGTTCACCCCTCCACTTT	CASSPSGSPLHF
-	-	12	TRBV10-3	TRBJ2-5	TGTGCCATCAGTGAAGAGCAAGAGACCCAGTACTTC	CAISEEQETQYF
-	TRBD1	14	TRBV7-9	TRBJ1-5	TGTGCCAGCAGCGGACAGGAAAGTGAACAGCCCCAGCATTTT	CASSGQESEQPQHF
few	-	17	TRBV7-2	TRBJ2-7	TGTGCCAGCAGCACAAGGGAGGGGGGGCCCACCTCCCGCGAGCAGTACTTC	CASSTREGGPTSREQYF
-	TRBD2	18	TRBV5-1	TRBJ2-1	TGCGCCAGCAGCCTCCGATCGTCCGGGACTAGCGGGGGGGGTGAGCAGTTCTTC	CASSLRSSGTSGGGEQFF
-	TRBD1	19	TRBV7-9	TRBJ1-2	TGTGCCAGCAGCCGATATTTACCCACCGGGACAGGGAGCTTCTATGGCTACACCTTC	CASSRYLPTGTGSFYGYTF
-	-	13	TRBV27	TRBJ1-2	TGTGCCAGCAGTTTTTCCGGAAGAGGGGGCTACACCTTC	CASSFSGRGGYTF
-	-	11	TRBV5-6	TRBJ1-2	TGTGCCAGCAGTCCAGGGTGGGGCTACACCTTC	CASSPGWGYTF
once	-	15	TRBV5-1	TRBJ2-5	TGCGCCAGCAGCTTGGTGGGGGAACGGTGGGAGACCCAGTACTTC	CASSLVGERWETQYF
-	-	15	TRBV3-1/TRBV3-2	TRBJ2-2	TGTGCCAGCAGCTACCTTAGTTGGAACACCGGGGAGCTGTTTTTT	CASSYLSWNTGELFF
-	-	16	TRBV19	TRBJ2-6	TGTGCCAGTGAACGGACCGGCCTATCTGGGGCCAACGTCCTGACTTTC	CASERTGLSGANVLTF
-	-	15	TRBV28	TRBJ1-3	TGTGCCAGCAGTTTACCCCCCGGGCAGGGAAACACCATATATTTT	CASSLPPGQGNTIYF
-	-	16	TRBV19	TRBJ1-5	TGTGCCAGTAGACAAACCCCAGGGGTTAGCAATCAGCCCCAGCATTTT	CASRQTPGVSNQPQHF
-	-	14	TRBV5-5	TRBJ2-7	TGTGCCAGCAGCTTTAGGCTTAGAACCTACGAGCAGTACTTC	CASSFRLRTYEQYF
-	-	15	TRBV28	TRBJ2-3	TGTGCCAGCAGTTTCTCGGGGCGGGGCACAGATACGCAGTATTTT	CASSFSGRGTDTQYF